This TCR beta chain was sequenced during a study of blood T cell repertoires in COVID-19. Clones were sequenced by immunoSEQ multiplex PCR, and TCRdb holds only the in-frame ones, with some missing. The sample includes about 480,000 clones, approximately 90% of them seen just once. The CDR3 covers 13 residues. Germline CDR1 reads LGHDT; CDR2 reads YNNKEL (reference sequence). The V end lost 2 bases, the J end lost 9 bases, and 8 bases lay between the germline ends. The TCR sequence derives from a young woman with acute COVID-19. Sequenced material: PBMCs or T cells enriched from blood (not recorded which). This sequence joins TRBV3-1 (or the pseudogene TRBV3-2) and TRBJ1-6; weak D call: TRBD1 (5 bases). The CDR3 region has the DNA TGTGCCAGCAGCCAACACCAGGGTTCACCCCTCCACTTT. Protein product: CASSQHQGSPLHF.